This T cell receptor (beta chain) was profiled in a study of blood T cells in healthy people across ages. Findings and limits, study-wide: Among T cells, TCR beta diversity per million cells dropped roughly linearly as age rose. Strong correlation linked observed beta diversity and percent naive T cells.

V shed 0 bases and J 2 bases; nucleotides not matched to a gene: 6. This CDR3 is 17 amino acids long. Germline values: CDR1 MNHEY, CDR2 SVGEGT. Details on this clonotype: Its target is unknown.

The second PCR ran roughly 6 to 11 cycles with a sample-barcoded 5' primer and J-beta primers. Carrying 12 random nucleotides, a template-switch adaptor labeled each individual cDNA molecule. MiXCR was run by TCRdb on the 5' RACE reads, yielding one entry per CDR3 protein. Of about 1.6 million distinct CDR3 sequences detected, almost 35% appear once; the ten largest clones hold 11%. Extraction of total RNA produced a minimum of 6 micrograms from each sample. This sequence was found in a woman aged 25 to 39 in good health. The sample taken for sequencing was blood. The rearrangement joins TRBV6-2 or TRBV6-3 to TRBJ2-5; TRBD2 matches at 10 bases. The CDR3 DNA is TGTGCCAGCAGTTACTCGCCTAGCGGGGGAGAACAAGAGACCCAGTACTTC. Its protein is CASSYSPSGGEQETQYF.